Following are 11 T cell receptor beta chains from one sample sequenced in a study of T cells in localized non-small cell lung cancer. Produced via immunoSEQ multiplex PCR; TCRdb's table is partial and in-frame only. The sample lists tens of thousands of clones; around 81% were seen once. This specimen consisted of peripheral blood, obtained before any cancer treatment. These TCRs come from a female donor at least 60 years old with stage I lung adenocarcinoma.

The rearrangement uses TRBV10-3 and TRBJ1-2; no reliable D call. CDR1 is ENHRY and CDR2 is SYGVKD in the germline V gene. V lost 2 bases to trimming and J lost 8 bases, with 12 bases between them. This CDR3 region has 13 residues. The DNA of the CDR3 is TGTGCCATCAGTGAGAGGGCCTTAGGGGGCTACACCTTC. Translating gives CAISERALGGYTF.

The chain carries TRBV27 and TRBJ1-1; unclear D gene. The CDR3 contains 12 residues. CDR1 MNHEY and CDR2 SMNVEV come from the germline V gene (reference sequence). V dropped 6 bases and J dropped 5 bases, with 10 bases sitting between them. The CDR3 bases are TGTGCCAGCAGAGAGGGTGGGACTGAAGCTTTCTTT. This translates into CASREGGTEAFF.

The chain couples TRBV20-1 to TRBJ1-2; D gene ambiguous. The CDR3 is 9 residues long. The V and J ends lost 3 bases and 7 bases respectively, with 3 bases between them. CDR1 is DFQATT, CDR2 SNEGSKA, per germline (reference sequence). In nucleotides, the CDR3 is TGCAGTGCTAGGGGTGGCTACACCTTC. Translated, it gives CSARGGYTF.

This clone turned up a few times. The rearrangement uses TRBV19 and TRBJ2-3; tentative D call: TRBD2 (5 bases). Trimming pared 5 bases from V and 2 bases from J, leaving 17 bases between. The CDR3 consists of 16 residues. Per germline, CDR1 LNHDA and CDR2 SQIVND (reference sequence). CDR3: CASSYAGPGNTDTQYF. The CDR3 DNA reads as TGTGCCAGTAGTTACGCGGGCCCGGGGAACACAGATACGCAGTATTTT.

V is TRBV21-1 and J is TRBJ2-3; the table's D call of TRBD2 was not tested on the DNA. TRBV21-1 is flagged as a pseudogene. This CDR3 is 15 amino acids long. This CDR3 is CASSKRRTRIDTQYF. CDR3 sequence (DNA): TGTGCCAGCAGCAAAAGGCGGACTAGGATAGATACGCAGTATTTT.

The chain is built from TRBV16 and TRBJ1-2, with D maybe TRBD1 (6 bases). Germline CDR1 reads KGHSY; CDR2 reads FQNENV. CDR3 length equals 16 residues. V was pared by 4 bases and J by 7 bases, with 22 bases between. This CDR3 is CASSLFGGRGPGGYTF. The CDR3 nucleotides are TGTGCCAGCAGCCTTTTCGGCGGCAGGGGCCCGGGTGGCTACACCTTC.

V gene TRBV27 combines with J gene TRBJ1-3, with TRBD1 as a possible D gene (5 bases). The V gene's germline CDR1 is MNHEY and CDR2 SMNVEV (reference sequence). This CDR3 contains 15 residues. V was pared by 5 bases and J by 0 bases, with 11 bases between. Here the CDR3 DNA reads TGTGCCAGCAGTATGGGGGGATTCTCTGGAAACACCATATATTTT. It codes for CASSMGGFSGNTIYF.

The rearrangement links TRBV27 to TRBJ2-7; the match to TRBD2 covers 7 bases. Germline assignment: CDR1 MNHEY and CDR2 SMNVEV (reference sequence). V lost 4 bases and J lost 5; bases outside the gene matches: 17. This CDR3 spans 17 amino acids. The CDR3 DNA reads TGTGCCAGCAGTTCCATCTCGAGCGGGATATTCCCCCACGAGCAGTACTTC. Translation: CASSSISSGIFPHEQYF.

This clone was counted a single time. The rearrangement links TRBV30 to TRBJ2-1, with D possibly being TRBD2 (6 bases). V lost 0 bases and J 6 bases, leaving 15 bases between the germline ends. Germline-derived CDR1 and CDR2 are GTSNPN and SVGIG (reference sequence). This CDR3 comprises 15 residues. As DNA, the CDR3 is TGTGCCTGGAGTGTACGGAGGGAGGTGGGCAATGAGCAGTTCTTC. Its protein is CAWSVRREVGNEQFF.

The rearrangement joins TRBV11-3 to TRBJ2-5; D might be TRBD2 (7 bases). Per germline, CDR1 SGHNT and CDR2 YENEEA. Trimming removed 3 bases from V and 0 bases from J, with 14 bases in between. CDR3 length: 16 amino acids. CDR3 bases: TGTGCCAGCAGCTTGGGCAGGGGAGGGCACCAAGAGACCCAGTACTTC. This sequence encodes CASSLGRGGHQETQYF.

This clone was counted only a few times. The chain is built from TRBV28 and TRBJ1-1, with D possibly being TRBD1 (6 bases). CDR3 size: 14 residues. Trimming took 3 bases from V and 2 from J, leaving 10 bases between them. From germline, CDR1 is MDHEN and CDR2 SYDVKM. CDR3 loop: CASSFLQGNTEAFF. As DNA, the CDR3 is TGTGCCAGCAGTTTCCTACAGGGTAACACTGAAGCTTTCTTT.